The source of this T cell receptor beta chain is a study of blood T cell repertoires in COVID-19. Method: immunoSEQ multiplex PCR; TCRdb's copy keeps in-frame clones and lacks some. This repertoire shows about 300,000 clones, approximately 88% found once; its top ten account for approximately 5.5%. There are 15 residues in the CDR3. Germline V gives CDR1 LNHDA, CDR2 SQIVND (reference sequence). V lost 2 bases to trimming and J lost 3 bases; unmatched junction nucleotides: 6. V gene TRBV19 combines with J gene TRBJ2-7, with 8 bases fitting TRBD1. The sample was PBMCs or T cells enriched from blood (not recorded which). The source of this sequence is a man between 60 and 70 years old who had recovered from COVID-19. CDR3 bases: TGTGCCAGTAGTATACGCGGACAGGGAGTCTACGAGCAGTACTTC. This gives the protein CASSIRGQGVYEQYF.